The entry that follows covers one T cell receptor (beta chain) sequence. Per the germline V gene, CDR1 is MNHEY and CDR2 is SVGEGT. The CDR3 covers 15 residues. Between the trimmed V and J ends, which lost 2 bases and 4 bases, there was a span of 14 bases. This specimen belongs to a study of T cell responses to AZD1222 COVID-19 vaccine. Sequencing was performed with immunoSEQ multiplex PCR; in TCRdb, only in-frame clones are kept and a portion is missing. The sample lists 90,000 to 95,000 clones, around nine tenths occurring once. The receptor's source is an adult who received the AZD1222 COVID-19 vaccine. The material sequenced was peripheral blood, taken 28 days after the second AZD1222 dose. The chain couples TRBV6-2 or TRBV6-3 to TRBJ1-2, with a tentative D call TRBD1 (6 bases). DNA for the CDR3: TGTGCCAGCAGTTACCGGACGGACAGTTCCTATGGCTACACCTTC. This translates into CASSYRTDSSYGYTF.